A selection of T cell receptor beta chains follows, all from one sample in a study of T-cell reconstitution after alpha-beta-depleted transplantation in children. TCRdb re-analysed the PCR reads in MiXCR, keeping a single row per CDR3 protein. The table records around 960,000 distinct CDR3 sequences, less than 30% of them present only once. The sequencing used PBMCs, mostly from graft donor cells, collected 360 days after TCRalphabeta/CD19-depleted stem cell transplant. The receptor set was obtained from a boy under two years old who had a stem cell transplant for SCID, so the T cells may come from the graft donor. Both conserved end residues are part of each CDR3. D genes are given only for firm matches.

j_gene: TRBJ2-1; d_gene: .; v_gene: TRBV24-1; CDR3aa: CATSDNDGLSIDEQFF
j_gene: TRBJ2-1; d_gene: .; v_gene: TRBV27; CDR3aa: CASSPPDGYYNEQFF
j_gene: TRBJ2-3; d_gene: .; v_gene: TRBV10-3; CDR3aa: CAISSNTDTQYF
j_gene: TRBJ2-7; d_gene: .; v_gene: TRBV4-3; CDR3aa: CASSQEAGPHYEQYF
j_gene: TRBJ2-2; d_gene: TRBD2; v_gene: TRBV5-1; CDR3aa: CASSSGLGTGELFF
j_gene: TRBJ2-1; d_gene: TRBD1; v_gene: TRBV20-1; CDR3aa: CSADRNSYNEQFF
j_gene: TRBJ2-1; d_gene: TRBD1; v_gene: TRBV4-1; CDR3aa: CASSRGQGPVLDEQFF
j_gene: TRBJ2-3; d_gene: TRBD1; v_gene: TRBV29-1; CDR3aa: CSVSGTGFADTQYF
j_gene: TRBJ1-4; d_gene: .; v_gene: TRBV3-1; CDR3aa: CASSYDYGDEKLFF
j_gene: TRBJ2-2; d_gene: .; v_gene: TRBV6-1; CDR3aa: CARGGQGTGELFF
j_gene: TRBJ2-1; d_gene: TRBD1; v_gene: TRBV5-5; CDR3aa: CASSLAFPGTGNHNEQFF
j_gene: TRBJ1-1; d_gene: TRBD1; v_gene: TRBV5-1; CDR3aa: CASIDRDSAGTEAFF
j_gene: TRBJ2-3; d_gene: .; v_gene: TRBV7-2; CDR3aa: CASSHRTSTDTQYF
j_gene: TRBJ2-4; d_gene: TRBD1; v_gene: TRBV28; CDR3aa: CASSPGQGMENIQYF
j_gene: TRBJ2-1; d_gene: .; v_gene: TRBV5-6; CDR3aa: CASTGPRSYNEQFF
j_gene: TRBJ1-4; d_gene: TRBD1; v_gene: TRBV4-3; CDR3aa: CASSQGLRDRGGWFF
j_gene: TRBJ2-4; d_gene: .; v_gene: TRBV3-1; CDR3aa: CASSQDRGVAKNIQYF